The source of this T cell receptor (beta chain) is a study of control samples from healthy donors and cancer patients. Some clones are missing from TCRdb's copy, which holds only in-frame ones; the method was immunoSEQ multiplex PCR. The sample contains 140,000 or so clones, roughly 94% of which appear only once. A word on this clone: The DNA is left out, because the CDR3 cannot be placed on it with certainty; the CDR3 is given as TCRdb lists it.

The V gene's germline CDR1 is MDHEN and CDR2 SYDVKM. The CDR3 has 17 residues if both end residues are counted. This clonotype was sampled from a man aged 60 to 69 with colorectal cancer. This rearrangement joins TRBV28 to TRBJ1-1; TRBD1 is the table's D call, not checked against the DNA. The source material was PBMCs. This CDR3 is CASSTSGQGARGTEAFF.